The TCR beta chain described here comes from a study of blood T cell repertoires in COVID-19. Study-level information: The study drew acute and convalescent COVID-19 samples from the United States, Italy and Spain. Sources were T cells, B-cell-depleted T cells, or PBMCs; the material itself was cDNA or gDNA.

Germline V CDR1 and CDR2: SGDLS, YYNGEE. The CDR3 length is 13 residues. The ends were cut back, 1 base at V and 4 bases at J, with 5 bases in the middle. Seattle researchers signed up patients amid active infection and tracked them longitudinally. Methods used by the authors: Reference gene primer amplification in the assay estimated nucleated cell counts. The method was immunoSEQ multiplex PCR; TCRdb's version includes in-frame clones alone and lacks a portion of them. The D gene and trimming were derived from the DNA, and the V and J assignments and clone size from that table. The table has 97,000 or so clones, around 90% seen once.

This receptor was identified in a woman aged 45-60 years with COVID-19, enrolled during active disease. Specimen: peripheral blood. The V call is TRBV9, the J call TRBJ2-2, with no clear D. The CDR3 region has the DNA TGTGCCAGCAGCGTATTGAGCACCGGGGAGCTGTTTTTT. Amino acids: CASSVLSTGELFF.